This is a list of T cell receptor beta chains from one sample in a study of cytomegalovirus exposure and HLA in healthy donors. Generated by immunoSEQ multiplex PCR, the TCRdb table keeps only in-frame clones and is missing some. This table has about 160,000 clones, 60% to 75% appearing once. Sequencing was carried out using PBMCs. The receptors stem from a woman aged 45-65 years in good health and CMV-seropositive. Each CDR3 is given with its conserved first and last residue. The D gene is left open where the match is weak. Some rows have no size entry. The others give once, few or many, or a class for an expanded clone.

v_gene	abundance	j_gene	d_gene	CDR3nt	CDR3aa
TRBV15	.	TRBJ2-5	TRBD1	TGTGCCACCAGCAGAGATAGGGGGCTACAAGAGACCCAGTACTTC	CATSRDRGLQETQYF
TRBV5-6	.	TRBJ2-5	TRBD2	TGTGCCAGCAGCTTTAGACTAGCGGGGAACCAAGAGACCCAGTACTTC	CASSFRLAGNQETQYF
TRBV15	.	TRBJ1-2	TRBD1	TGTGCCACCAGCACCTCTACAGGGGGGAATGGCTACACCTTC	CATSTSTGGNGYTF
TRBV6-5	.	TRBJ2-5	TRBD1	TGTGCCAGCAGTAGAGGACAGGAGCAGTACTTC	CASSRGQEQYF
TRBV30	few	TRBJ2-7	TRBD2	TGTGCCTGGAAAATAGCGGGGGCCTACGAGCAGTACTTC	CAWKIAGAYEQYF
TRBV27	.	TRBJ2-7	TRBD2	TGTGCCAGCAGTCCCCGGACTAGCGTTACCTACGAGCAGTACTTC	CASSPRTSVTYEQYF
TRBV6-6	.	TRBJ2-2	.	TGTGCCAGCAGTTCCCTAACTAGTTACACCGGGGAGCTGTTTTTT	CASSSLTSYTGELFF
TRBV4-1	.	TRBJ2-1	.	TGCGCCAGCAGCTCTAGGGGCAATGAGCAGTTCTTC	CASSSRGNEQFF
TRBV18	.	TRBJ1-2	TRBD1	TGTGCCAGCTCCCCAGGACAGGATGGTGGCTACACCTTC	CASSPGQDGGYTF
TRBV28	.	TRBJ2-3	.	TGTGCCGTTCACAGGGCTGCCACAGATACGCAGTATTTT	CAVHRAATDTQYF
TRBV28	once	TRBJ1-1	.	TGTGCCAGCAGTTTACAGGGGTTGAACACTGAAGCTTTCTTT	CASSLQGLNTEAFF
TRBV15	.	TRBJ2-1	TRBD2	TGTGCCACCAGCACCACAGAGCGGGGGGTACTTAATGAGCAGTTCTTC	CATSTTERGVLNEQFF
TRBV5-5	.	TRBJ1-4	TRBD1	TGTGCCAGCAAAAGACAGGGGGCAACTAATGAAAAACTGTTTTTT	CASKRQGATNEKLFF
TRBV11-2	.	TRBJ1-3	TRBD1	TGTGCCAGCAGCTTGGACAGGGCGGTTGATTCTGGAAACACCATATATTTT	CASSLDRAVDSGNTIYF
TRBV11-1	.	TRBJ2-1	TRBD2	TGTGCCAGCAGTCTTGGGGGTGTCGGGGGGATTTCCGATGAGCAGTTCTTC	CASSLGGVGGISDEQFF
TRBV6-5	.	TRBJ1-2	.	TGTGCCAGCAGTAACCCAGGATTTAATGGCTACACCTTC	CASSNPGFNGYTF
TRBV5-4	.	TRBJ2-2	TRBD1	TGTGCCAGCAGTCTACGGGACAGGGTCACCGGGGAGCTGTTTTTT	CASSLRDRVTGELFF
TRBV15	once	TRBJ1-5	.	TGTGCCACCAGCAGAGAGACAGACAATCAGCCCCAGCATTTT	CATSRETDNQPQHF
TRBV19	.	TRBJ1-1	.	TGTGCCAGTAGTAACAGGGAGTACACTGAAGCTTTCTTT	CASSNREYTEAFF
TRBV6-5	many	TRBJ2-7	TRBD1	TGTGCCAGCAGTCCGGGACAGGGGCACGAGCAGTACTTC	CASSPGQGHEQYF
TRBV19	.	TRBJ2-1	TRBD2	TGTGCCAGTAGTCTGGGGCGGGGGGGCGGGGAGCAGTTCTTC	CASSLGRGGGEQFF
TRBV2	once	TRBJ2-7	TRBD2	TGTGCCAGCAGACGGGGGGGACTAACCCTCTACGAGCAGTACTTC	CASRRGGLTLYEQYF
TRBV27	.	TRBJ1-1	TRBD1	TGTGCCAGCAGTTTCCTAGGGGGCGGCGGTGAAGCTTTCTTT	CASSFLGGGGEAFF
TRBV5-6	.	TRBJ2-3	.	TGTGCCAGCCGCTTTACTCTAGGAGCAGATACGCAGTATTTT	CASRFTLGADTQYF
TRBV5-5	once	TRBJ1-2	.	TGTGCCAGCAGCTTGGCCGCAGGGCCTTATGGCTACACCTTC	CASSLAAGPYGYTF
TRBV12-5	.	TRBJ1-1	.	TGTGCTAGTGGTTTGGTACAGACGAACACTGAAGCTTTCTTT	CASGLVQTNTEAFF
TRBV2	few	TRBJ2-2	TRBD2	TGTGCCAGCAGTGAAACGCTAGCGGGGGCCGGGGGCGGGGAGCTGTTTTTT	CASSETLAGAGGGELFF
TRBV4-1	.	TRBJ1-4	TRBD1	TGCGCCAGCAGCCAGGGGACAGCTAATGAAAAACTGTTTTTT	CASSQGTANEKLFF
TRBV29-1	.	TRBJ2-1	TRBD1	TGCAGCGTTTGCCGGGACAGGGATAATGAGCAGTTCTTC	CSVCRDRDNEQFF
TRBV7-3	.	TRBJ1-1	.	TGTGCCAGCAGCTTAAACAGTGGTACAGGTAAAGCTTTCTTT	CASSLNSGTGKAFF
TRBV30	.	TRBJ2-2	.	TGTGCCTGGGCAGGGATCCGGGAGCTGTTTTTT	CAWAGIRELFF
TRBV13	.	TRBJ2-1	TRBD2	TGTGCCAGCAGCTTAGGTCCGGGACTAGCGTACGACAATGAGCAGTTCTTC	CASSLGPGLAYDNEQFF
TRBV2	.	TRBJ2-7	.	TGTGCCAGCAGTGAAACAGCCCTTCAGCGGTTC	CASSETALQRF
TRBV2	.	TRBJ1-5	.	TGTGCCAGCAGTGACGCTTTGTCAGGGGTTAGTCAGCCCCAGCATTTT	CASSDALSGVSQPQHF
TRBV4-2	.	TRBJ1-2	.	TGTGCCAGCAGCCCGCGAGGTGGCGGAAATTATGGCTACACCTTC	CASSPRGGGNYGYTF
TRBV5-1	.	TRBJ2-6	.	TGCGCCAGCAGCTTGGTCCCGACAGTCTCCAACTCTGGGGCCAACGTCCTGACTTTC	CASSLVPTVSNSGANVLTF
TRBV19	.	TRBJ2-7	.	TGTGCCAGTAGTATAGCCCCAGGGGGGCACTACGAGCAGTACTTC	CASSIAPGGHYEQYF
TRBV29-1	.	TRBJ2-1	TRBD2	TGCAGCGTTGAGCGGGGGGGTAGAGGGGACAATGAGCAGTTCTTC	CSVERGGRGDNEQFF
TRBV2	.	TRBJ2-5	TRBD2	TGTGCCAGCAGTGGGCCTAGCGGGGGGGCCCGCCAAGAGACCCAGTACTTC	CASSGPSGGARQETQYF
TRBV5-1	.	TRBJ2-4	.	TGCGCCAGCAGCGGCTCCGACAGTTCCAAAAACATTCAGTACTTC	CASSGSDSSKNIQYF
TRBV7-3	.	TRBJ2-1	TRBD2	TGTGCCAGCAGCCTGGGACTAAAAGGGGACAATGAGCAGTTCTTC	CASSLGLKGDNEQFF
TRBV19	.	TRBJ2-7	.	TGTGCCAGTAGTATAGAGAGAGGCTACGAGCAGTACTTC	CASSIERGYEQYF
TRBV7-9	.	TRBJ1-2	.	TGTGCCAGCAGCCGAGGATGGGGCTACACCTTC	CASSRGWGYTF
TRBV5-1	.	TRBJ2-2	.	TGCGCCAGCAGCTTGGCCTCCCCCGACACCGGGGAGCTGTTTTTT	CASSLASPDTGELFF
TRBV18	.	TRBJ1-2	.	TGTGCCAGCTCTTCACTTACCCGATCTAACTATGGCTACACCTTC	CASSSLTRSNYGYTF
TRBV19	.	TRBJ2-7	TRBD1	TGTGCCAGTAGGGGACAGGGGGCCTACGAGCAGTACTTC	CASRGQGAYEQYF
TRBV2	.	TRBJ2-5	TRBD2	TGTGCCAGCACCCCGGGCGTAGCGGGGATGGGTGAGACCCAGTACTTC	CASTPGVAGMGETQYF
TRBV29-1	.	TRBJ2-3	TRBD2	TGCAGCGTTGGAACTAGCGGGGGGGCCCATACGCAGTATTTT	CSVGTSGGAHTQYF
TRBV6-6	once	TRBJ1-6	TRBD1	TGTGCCAGCAGTACAGGGGCCTATAATTCACCCCTCCACTTT	CASSTGAYNSPLHF
TRBV29-1	once	TRBJ2-5	.	TGCAGCGCCGCGGGACAGACCCAGTACTTC	CSAAGQTQYF
TRBV9	.	TRBJ2-3	.	TGTGCCAGCAGCTTTCGGACAGCGAAAGATACGCAGTATTTT	CASSFRTAKDTQYF
TRBV13	.	TRBJ2-5	.	TGTGCCAGCAGCTTGGCAGAACAAGAGACCCAGTACTTC	CASSLAEQETQYF
TRBV19	.	TRBJ1-2	.	TGTGCCAGTACCATATCCCCTGGGGGCGGCTATGGCTACACCTTC	CASTISPGGGYGYTF
TRBV2	.	TRBJ1-5	.	TGTGCCAGCGGACGGGATTTCAATCAGCCCCAGCATTTT	CASGRDFNQPQHF